Each of the 11 T cell receptor beta chains below was sequenced from the same sample in a study of cytomegalovirus exposure and HLA in healthy donors. A multiplex PCR was run with 60 Vbeta primers and 13 Jbeta primers. Clones were sequenced by immunoSEQ multiplex PCR, and TCRdb holds only the in-frame ones, with some missing. The sample has 20,000 or so clones, 65% to 85% seen once. Sequencing used PBMCs. The receptors were gathered from a man in his 60s in good health and CMV-seronegative.

This clone is deemed medium-sized. Here the CDR3 reads CASSRLGDEQYF. The CDR3 DNA follows: TGTGCCAGCAGCCGACTAGGAGACGAGCAGTACTTC. The rearrangement joins TRBV9 to TRBJ2-7; D perhaps matches TRBD2 (6 bases). CDR1 SGDLS and CDR2 YYNGEE come from the germline V gene. V was pared by 4 bases and J by 5 bases, with 10 bases between. The length of the CDR3 is 12 residues.

This chain uses TRBV30 with TRBJ1-2; 7 bases are a match to TRBD1. Losses at the gene ends were 6 bases for V and 4 bases for J; bases not matched to a gene: 8. Per germline, CDR1 GTSNPN and CDR2 SVGIG (reference sequence). This CDR3 has 13 residues. The CDR3 reads CACSTDRPYGYTF. DNA of the CDR3: TGTGCCTGCTCGACGGACAGGCCCTATGGCTACACCTTC.

This clone came up a few times. Written as DNA, the CDR3 is TGTGCCAGCAGCTACACAGGACTAGTGGAAGCAGATACGCAGTATTTT. Encoded protein: CASSYTGLVEADTQYF. The rearrangement links TRBV5-4 to TRBJ2-3, with TRBD2 identical over 7 bases. The V segment lost 3 bases and the J segment 4 bases; nucleotides outside the gene matches: 11. CDR3 length: 16 amino acids. The germline V gene has CDR1 SGHNT and CDR2 YYREEE (reference sequence).

The chain couples TRBV7-8 to TRBJ2-5; no clear D. Germline CDR1 is SGHVS and CDR2 is FQNEAQ. The CDR3 runs 12 residues. V dropped 0 bases and J dropped 5 bases, with 4 bases sitting between them. The CDR3 loop reads CASSLARETQYF. CDR3 coding DNA: TGTGCCAGCAGCTTAGCCAGGGAGACCCAGTACTTC.

This clone was seen more than once but under ten times. V is TRBV6-6 and J is TRBJ1-1; weak D call: TRBD1 (5 bases). V gave up 1 base and J gave up 6 bases, with 9 bases separating them. Germline V gives CDR1 MNHNY, CDR2 SVGAGI (reference sequence). CDR3 length: 13 residues. CDR3 in DNA: TGTGCCAGCAGTTACTATCGGGGGGCTGAAGCTTTCTTT. Its protein is CASSYYRGAEAFF.

The chain is built from TRBV29-1 and TRBJ2-6, with D tentatively TRBD2 (6 bases). This CDR3 is 16 amino acids long. Germline V gives CDR1 SQVTM, CDR2 ANQGSEA. Trimming took off 2 bases at V and 4 bases at J, with 15 bases between the two ends. CDR3 sequence: CSVESRGMLGANVLTF. The CDR3 DNA reads as TGCAGCGTTGAATCGCGCGGGATGCTGGGGGCCAACGTCCTGACTTTC.

The J gene is TRBJ1-5, the V gene TRBV6-6, with a weak D call TRBD1 (5 bases). Germline V lookup: CDR1 MNHNY, CDR2 SVGAGI (reference sequence). CDR3 size: 16 residues. V was pared by 1 base and J by 3 bases, with 13 bases between. In DNA form, the CDR3 reads TGTGCCAGCAGTTACTATTCGTCCAGGGACAATCAGCCCCAGCATTTT. Residues: CASSYYSSRDNQPQHF.

The genes are TRBV25-1 and TRBJ2-5; the match to TRBD2 covers 13 bases. The last part of the DNA fits TRBJ2-7 better; the J call may be wrong. Germline CDR1 reads MGHDK; CDR2 reads SYGVNS. The CDR3 runs 15 residues. The CDR3 DNA reads TGTGCCAGCAGTTCGGGACTAGCGGGATCCTACGAGCAGTACTTC. Residues: CASSSGLAGSYEQYF.

The V call is TRBV10-3, the J call TRBJ2-6; D gene ambiguous. Germline V lookup: CDR1 ENHRY, CDR2 SYGVKD. CDR3 length: 12 residues. V gave up 11 bases and J gave up 0 bases, with 5 bases separating them. CDR3 nucleotide sequence: TGTGCCGTATCCTCTGGGGCCAACGTCCTGACTTTC. Its translation is CAVSSGANVLTF.

The chain has TRBV4-1 and TRBJ1-1, with D perhaps matching TRBD1 (5 bases). This CDR3 is 17 amino acids long. V shed 1 base and J shed 5 bases, with 20 bases lying between them. Germline V CDR1 and CDR2: MGHRA, YSYEKL. The CDR3 region is CASSQAGGTPYGTEAFF. The CDR3, as DNA: TGCGCCAGCAGCCAAGCCGGGGGGACTCCCTATGGGACTGAAGCTTTCTTT.

Concerning this clone itself: Sequence at one end of the junction differs from germline and may be a read error. This chain uses TRBV7-9 with TRBJ1-4; 7 nucleotides line up with TRBD1. CDR3 length equals 16 residues. CDR1 is SEHNR and CDR2 is FQNEAQ in the germline V gene (reference sequence). The CDR3 DNA follows: TGTTCCAGCAGCTTAAGCGGGGGGACAGTTAGTGAAAAACTGTTTTTT. Its translation: CSSSLSGGTVSEKLFF.